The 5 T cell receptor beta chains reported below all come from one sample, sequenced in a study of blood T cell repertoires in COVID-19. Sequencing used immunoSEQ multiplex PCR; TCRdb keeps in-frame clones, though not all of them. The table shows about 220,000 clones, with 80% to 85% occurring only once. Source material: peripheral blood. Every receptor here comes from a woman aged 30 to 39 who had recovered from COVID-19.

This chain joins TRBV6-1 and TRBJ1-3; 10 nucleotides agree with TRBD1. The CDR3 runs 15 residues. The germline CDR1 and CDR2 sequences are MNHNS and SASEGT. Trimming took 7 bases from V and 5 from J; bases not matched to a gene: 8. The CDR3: CASIGGQGPRNTIYF. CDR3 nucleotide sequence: TGTGCCAGCATCGGGGGACAGGGGCCTAGAAACACCATATATTTT.

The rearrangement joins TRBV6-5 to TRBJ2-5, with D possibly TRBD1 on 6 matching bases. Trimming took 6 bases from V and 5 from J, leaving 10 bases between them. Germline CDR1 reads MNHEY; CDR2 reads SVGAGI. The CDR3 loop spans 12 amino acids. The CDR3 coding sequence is TGTGCCAGCAGCTCCCAGGGGGAGACCCAGTACTTC. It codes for CASSSQGETQYF.

This chain's CDR3 is CASSNHRGPLTLSNQPQHF. DNA of the CDR3: TGTGCCAGCAGCAATCACAGGGGGCCCCTGACCCTCAGCAATCAGCCCCAGCATTTT. V gene TRBV21-1 combines with J gene TRBJ1-5; the table assigns TRBD1, which was not confirmed against the DNA. TRBV21-1 is an annotated pseudogene. The CDR3 has 19 residues.

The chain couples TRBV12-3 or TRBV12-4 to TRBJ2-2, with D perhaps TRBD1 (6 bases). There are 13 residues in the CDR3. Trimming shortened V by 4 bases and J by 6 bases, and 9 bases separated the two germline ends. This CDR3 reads CASSSGAPGELFF. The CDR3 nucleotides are TGTGCCAGCAGTTCAGGGGCCCCCGGGGAGCTGTTTTTT.

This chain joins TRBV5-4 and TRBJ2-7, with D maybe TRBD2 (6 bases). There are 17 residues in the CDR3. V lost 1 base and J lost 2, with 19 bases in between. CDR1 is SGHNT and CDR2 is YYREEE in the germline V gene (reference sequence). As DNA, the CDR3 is TGTGCCAGCAGCTTGTTCACTAGGGCGGGAATGCCCTACGAGCAGTACTTC. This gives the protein CASSLFTRAGMPYEQYF.